This TCR beta chain emerged from a study of OX40 agonist ivuxolimab in advanced cancers. Libraries were prepared by immunoSEQ multiplex PCR; TCRdb keeps only in-frame clonotypes and omits some of them. The sample records roughly 63,000 clones, 85% to 90% being singletons. V lost 4 bases and J lost 4, with 17 bases in between. In germline, CDR1 is SGDLS, CDR2 YYNGEE. The CDR3 runs to 15 residues. This sample comprised CD4+ or CD8+ T cells sorted from blood, obtained in a trial of the OX40 agonist ivuxolimab. The sequence derives from an adult with an advanced solid tumor such as melanoma, head and neck, liver or kidney cancer. The V call is TRBV9, the J call TRBJ1-2, with D possibly matching TRBD1 (5 bases). CDR3 region: CASSPQESIRYGYTF. DNA of the CDR3: TGTGCCAGCAGCCCACAGGAGAGCATTCGCTATGGCTACACCTTC.